These T cell receptor beta chains were read from a single sample in a study of cytomegalovirus exposure and HLA in healthy donors. Sequencing used immunoSEQ multiplex PCR; TCRdb keeps in-frame clones, though not all of them. The data show 150,000 to 200,000 clones, around 80% seen once. The sequenced sample was PBMCs. These receptors came from a woman aged 45-65 years in good health and CMV-seropositive. CDR3s include the opening cysteine and the closing phenylalanine or tryptophan. D genes are given only for firm matches. The size of a clone is reported for some rows only, either as once, few or many, or as a class for expanded clones.

V gene	clone size	D gene	J gene	CDR3 protein	CDR3 DNA
TRBV6-6	NA	TRBD1	TRBJ2-3	CASSTGQGTQYF	TGTGCCAGCAGTACCGGACAGGGGACGCAGTATTTT
TRBV19	NA	NA	TRBJ1-1	CASSMVQANTEAFF	TGTGCCAGTAGTATGGTACAGGCGAACACTGAAGCTTTCTTT
TRBV19	NA	NA	TRBJ2-1	CASSSTSGEQFF	TGTGCCAGTAGCTCAACTAGTGGTGAGCAGTTCTTC
TRBV7-2	NA	TRBD1	TRBJ1-1	CASSHRGRGPMNTEAFF	TGTGCCAGCAGCCACAGGGGGCGGGGACCCATGAACACTGAAGCTTTCTTT
TRBV21-1	NA	NA	TRBJ2-7	CASRSHRLFYEQYF	TGTGCCAGCAGGTCGCATAGACTTTTTTACGAGCAGTACTTC
TRBV4-1	NA	TRBD1	TRBJ1-2	CASSQSRDRGNYGYTF	TGCGCCAGCAGCCAATCCCGGGACAGGGGAAACTATGGCTACACCTTC
TRBV7-3	NA	NA	TRBJ2-1	CASSLIRENEQFF	TGTGCCAGCAGCTTAATTCGGGAGAATGAGCAGTTCTTC
TRBV19	NA	NA	TRBJ1-1	CASSIRGSPADTEAFF	TGTGCCAGTAGTATAAGAGGGAGTCCGGCGGACACTGAAGCTTTCTTT
TRBV7-9	NA	NA	TRBJ1-3	CAILSGNTIYF	TGTGCCATCCTCTCTGGAAACACCATATATTTT
TRBV20-1	NA	TRBD1	TRBJ2-1	CSSRGNEQFF	TGCAGCTCCAGGGGGAATGAGCAGTTCTTC
TRBV5-1	NA	NA	TRBJ1-2	CASSWDTLSRYGYTF	TGCGCCAGCAGCTGGGACACCTTATCGAGATATGGCTACACCTTC
TRBV4-3	NA	NA	TRBJ2-3	CASSQGLGRPDTQYF	TGCGCCAGCAGCCAAGGGCTGGGGAGGCCAGATACGCAGTATTTT
TRBV5-6	NA	TRBD2	TRBJ2-1	CASSLSIAGGPATYNEQFF	TGTGCCAGCAGCTTGTCAATAGCGGGAGGCCCCGCAACCTACAATGAGCAGTTCTTC
TRBV18	few	TRBD1	TRBJ1-1	CASSLGTGYLNTEAFF	TGTGCCAGCTCACTCGGGACAGGATATCTGAACACTGAAGCTTTCTTT
TRBV9	once	NA	TRBJ1-5	CASSPSAGSNQPQHF	TGTGCCAGCAGCCCGTCCGCGGGGAGCAATCAGCCCCAGCATTTT
TRBV19	NA	TRBD1	TRBJ1-5	CASSDRVGVQPQHF	TGTGCCAGTAGCGACAGGGTTGGGGTTCAGCCCCAGCATTTT
TRBV7-9	NA	NA	TRBJ2-3	CASSPGTSVDTQYF	TGTGCCAGCAGCCCCGGAACTAGTGTCGATACGCAGTATTTT
TRBV27	NA	NA	TRBJ1-2	CASSLDRLYGYTF	TGTGCCAGCAGTCTAGACAGGCTCTATGGCTACACCTTC
TRBV2	NA	TRBD1	TRBJ1-2	CARWYRDSEFYGYTF	TGTGCCAGATGGTATCGGGACAGCGAGTTCTATGGCTACACCTTC
TRBV2	NA	NA	TRBJ1-1	CASLPGEGDGEAFF	TGTGCCAGCCTCCCGGGGGAGGGGGATGGTGAAGCTTTCTTT
TRBV4-2	NA	TRBD2	TRBJ2-3	CASSRGLGLAGGTTDTQYF	TGTGCCAGCAGCCGGGGCCTAGGACTAGCGGGGGGGACAACAGATACGCAGTATTTT
TRBV19	NA	NA	TRBJ2-1	CASSISRPYNEQFF	TGTGCCAGTAGTATCTCCAGGCCCTACAATGAGCAGTTCTTC
TRBV5-1	once	NA	TRBJ1-4	CASSLGLRVDNEKLFF	TGCGCCAGCAGCTTGGGCCTCAGGGTTGATAATGAAAAACTGTTTTTT
TRBV4-2	NA	NA	TRBJ1-5	CASSQTGRGADSNQPQHF	TGTGCCAGCAGCCAGACTGGGCGGGGGGCCGATAGCAATCAGCCCCAGCATTTT
TRBV6-5	NA	NA	TRBJ2-2	CASSYSTGAYTGELFF	TGTGCCAGCAGTTACTCGACAGGCGCATACACCGGGGAGCTGTTTTTT
TRBV5-1	once	TRBD1	TRBJ1-4	CASRPQGATNEKLFF	TGCGCCAGCAGGCCCCAGGGGGCAACTAATGAAAAACTGTTTTTT
TRBV30	few	TRBD1	TRBJ1-1	CAWSASTGFTEAFF	TGTGCCTGGAGCGCATCGACAGGGTTTACTGAAGCTTTCTTT
TRBV7-8	NA	NA	TRBJ1-2	CASSQRGDYGYTF	TGTGCCAGCAGCCAAAGGGGTGACTATGGCTACACCTTC
TRBV7-9	NA	NA	TRBJ1-1	CSSSLWGGEKNTEAFF	TGTTCCAGCAGCTTATGGGGAGGGGAAAAGAACACTGAAGCTTTCTTT
TRBV4-3	NA	NA	TRBJ2-5	CASSQDWAGAQETQYF	TGCGCCAGCAGCCAAGATTGGGCGGGGGCTCAAGAGACCCAGTACTTC
TRBV5-1	NA	TRBD2	TRBJ2-5	CASSWEWREWETQYF	TGCGCCAGCAGCTGGGAATGGCGGGAGTGGGAGACCCAGTACTTC
TRBV5-4	NA	TRBD2	TRBJ2-1	CASSLVSGLAAHNEQFF	TGTGCCAGCAGCTTGGTTTCGGGACTAGCTGCCCACAATGAGCAGTTCTTC
TRBV14	NA	NA	TRBJ1-1	CASSQDRTTTEAFF	TGTGCCAGCAGCCAAGATAGGACAACCACTGAAGCTTTCTTT
TRBV5-1	NA	TRBD2	TRBJ2-3	CASSFEAGAGTDTQYF	TGCGCCAGCAGCTTTGAAGCGGGAGCCGGCACAGATACGCAGTATTTT
TRBV15	NA	TRBD1	TRBJ1-4	CATSTPTGKLAATNEKLFF	TGTGCCACCAGCACACCGACAGGGAAGTTGGCGGCAACTAATGAAAAACTGTTTTTT
TRBV7-9	NA	TRBD2	TRBJ2-3	CASSLRSSGADTQYF	TGTGCCAGCAGCTTACGGTCTAGCGGGGCAGATACGCAGTATTTT
TRBV2	NA	NA	TRBJ1-1	CASRAPRSQDTEAFF	TGTGCCAGCAGGGCCCCCCGAAGCCAGGACACTGAAGCTTTCTTT
TRBV2	NA	NA	TRBJ1-3	CASSSRQTPGNTIYF	TGTGCCAGCAGTTCCAGACAGACACCTGGAAACACCATATATTTT
TRBV11-2	NA	NA	TRBJ1-1	CASSLHRNTEAFF	TGTGCCAGCAGCTTGCACAGGAACACTGAAGCTTTCTTT
TRBV7-2	NA	TRBD1	TRBJ2-7	CASSITTGTGEQYF	TGTGCCAGCAGCATTACGACAGGGACGGGGGAGCAGTACTTC
TRBV15	few	NA	TRBJ2-3	CATSRGSSTSTDTQYF	TGTGCCACCAGCAGAGGATCGTCAACTAGCACAGATACGCAGTATTTT
TRBV6-4	once	TRBD2	TRBJ2-7	CASSDSTSSSYEQYF	TGTGCCAGCAGTGACTCGACTAGCAGCTCCTACGAGCAGTACTTC
TRBV28	NA	TRBD1	TRBJ1-3	CAGSIPGQGTENTIYF	TGTGCCGGCAGTATACCGGGACAGGGTACGGAAAACACCATATATTTT
TRBV14	few	NA	TRBJ1-2	CASSQIGLDGVLSGYTF	TGTGCCAGCAGCCAAATAGGTCTGGACGGGGTGCTGAGTGGCTACACCTTC
TRBV7-6	NA	NA	TRBJ2-6	CASSLRAGLDPGANVLTF	TGTGCCAGCAGCTTAAGGGCAGGGTTAGATCCTGGGGCCAACGTCCTGACTTTC
TRBV6-6	NA	NA	TRBJ1-6	CASNQLQGSNSPLHF	TGTGCCAGCAACCAGCTACAGGGTTCTAATTCACCCCTCCACTTT
TRBV27	NA	TRBD1	TRBJ1-2	CASSRTGHVTNYGYTF	TGTGCCAGCAGTAGGACAGGCCATGTTACTAACTATGGCTACACCTTC
TRBV2	NA	TRBD2	TRBJ2-1	CASRGTSGYNEQFF	TGTGCCAGCAGAGGGACTAGCGGATACAATGAGCAGTTCTTC
TRBV6-6	NA	TRBD1	TRBJ2-3	CASSYGQGTDTQYF	TGTGCCAGCAGTTATGGACAGGGCACAGATACGCAGTATTTT